This TCR beta chain was obtained from a study of cytomegalovirus exposure and HLA in healthy donors. PCR primers comprised 60 Vbeta and 13 Jbeta primers. The repertoire was sequenced with immunoSEQ multiplex PCR; TCRdb's copy has only in-frame clones and lacks some. The table records about 100,000 clones, around 72% of them present only once. This clone was counted only a few times. Antigen: not known. CDR3 length equals 14 residues. The V gene lost 4 bases and the J gene lost 6 bases, with 12 bases spanning the gap. Germline loops: CDR1 LGHNA, CDR2 YNFKEQ. Study results and caveats: Cytomegalovirus status was reportedly diagnosed by the classifier with high specificity and sensitivity. Researchers catalogued approximately 170 TCR beta chains as cytomegalovirus-associated. The authors assumed roughly uniform sequencing depth across donors for presence/absence analyses. V- and J-gene trimming in TCR beta was tied to a missense DCLRE1C variant by an analysis performed later.

The sample consisted of PBMCs. The receptor was derived from a male donor in good health and CMV-seropositive. The gene calls are TRBV4-2 and TRBJ1-4; no clear D gene. This CDR3 is CASSPGPEDEKLFF. CDR3 coding DNA: TGTGCCAGCAGCCCCGGTCCAGAGGATGAAAAACTGTTTTTT.